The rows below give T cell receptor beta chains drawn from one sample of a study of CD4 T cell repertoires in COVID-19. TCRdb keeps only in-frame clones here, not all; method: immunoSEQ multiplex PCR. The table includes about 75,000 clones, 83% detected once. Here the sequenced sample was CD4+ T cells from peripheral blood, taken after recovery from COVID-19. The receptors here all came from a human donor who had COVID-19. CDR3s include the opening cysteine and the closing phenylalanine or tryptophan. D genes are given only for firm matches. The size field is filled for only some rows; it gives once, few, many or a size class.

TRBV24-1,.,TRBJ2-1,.,CATSDSYSDEQFF,TGTGCCACCAGTGACTCCTACTCGGATGAGCAGTTCTTC
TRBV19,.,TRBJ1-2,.,CASSIDSSNYGYTF,TGTGCCAGTAGTATAGATTCGTCTAACTATGGCTACACCTTC
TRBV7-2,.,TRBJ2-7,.,CASSLAQGLPYEQYF,TGTGCCAGCAGCTTAGCTCAAGGGCTTCCCTACGAGCAGTACTTC
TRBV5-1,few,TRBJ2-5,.,CASSPRREGETQYF,TGCGCCAGCAGCCCGCGGAGAGAGGGAGAGACCCAGTACTTC
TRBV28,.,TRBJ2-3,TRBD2,CASSSLAVDTQYF,TGTGCCAGCAGTTCCCTAGCGGTAGATACGCAGTATTTT
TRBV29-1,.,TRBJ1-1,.,CSVREGGNTEAFF,TGCAGCGTTCGCGAGGGGGGGAACACTGAAGCTTTCTTT
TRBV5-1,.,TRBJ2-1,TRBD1,CASTQGQGRYNEQFF,TGCGCCAGCACCCAGGGACAGGGCAGGTACAATGAGCAGTTCTTC
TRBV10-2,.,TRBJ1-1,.,CASGQGVNTEAFF,TGCGCCAGCGGGCAGGGAGTGAACACTGAAGCTTTCTTT
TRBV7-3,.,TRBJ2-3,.,CASSPLTGTDTQYF,TGTGCCAGCAGCCCTCTAACGGGCACAGATACGCAGTATTTT
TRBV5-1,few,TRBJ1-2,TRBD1,CASSLEGQGAEGYTF,TGCGCCAGCAGCTTGGAAGGACAGGGGGCGGAGGGCTACACCTTC
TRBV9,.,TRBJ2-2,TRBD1,CASSTHRDRGLTGELFF,TGTGCCAGCAGCACACACCGGGACAGGGGGCTTACCGGGGAGCTGTTTTTT
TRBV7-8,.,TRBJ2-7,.,CASSPRDLGISYEQYF,TGTGCCAGCAGCCCTCGGGACTTAGGGATCTCCTACGAGCAGTACTTC
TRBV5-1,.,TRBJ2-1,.,CASREGPSSYNEQFF,TGCGCCAGCAGGGAGGGGCCGAGCTCCTACAATGAGCAGTTCTTC
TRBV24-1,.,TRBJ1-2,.,CATSDFGIGYTF,TGTGCCACCAGTGATTTTGGGATCGGCTACACCTTC
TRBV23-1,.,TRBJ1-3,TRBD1,CASSQSWTGGGNTIYF,TGCGCCAGCAGTCAATCCTGGACAGGCGGGGGAAACACCATATATTTT
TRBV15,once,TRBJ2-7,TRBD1,CATSSRTGGFSYEQYF,TGTGCCACCAGCAGCCGGACAGGCGGTTTCTCCTACGAGCAGTACTTC
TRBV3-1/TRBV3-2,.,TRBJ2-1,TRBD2,CASSQGLAGGHNEQFF,TGTGCCAGCAGCCAAGGGCTAGCGGGGGGCCACAATGAGCAGTTCTTC
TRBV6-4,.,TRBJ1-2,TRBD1,CASRVDRGWGGYTF,TGTGCCAGCAGGGTCGACAGGGGTTGGGGAGGCTACACCTTC
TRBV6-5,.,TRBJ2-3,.,CASRVPGRSTDTQYF,TGTGCCAGCAGAGTACCGGGACGTAGCACAGATACGCAGTATTTT
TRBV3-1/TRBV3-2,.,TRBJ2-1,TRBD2,CASSRGTSGRGNNEQFF,TGTGCCAGCAGCCGAGGGACTAGCGGGAGGGGAAACAATGAGCAGTTCTTC
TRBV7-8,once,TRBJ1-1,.,CASSLQGLMNTEAFF,TGTGCCAGCAGCTTACAGGGCCTCATGAACACTGAAGCTTTCTTT
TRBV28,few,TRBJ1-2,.,CASSLVAVYGYTF,TGTGCCAGCAGTTTGGTGGCAGTCTATGGCTACACCTTC
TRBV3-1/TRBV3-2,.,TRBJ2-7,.,CASSQRTVTYEQYF,TGTGCCAGCAGCCAAAGGACAGTTACCTACGAGCAGTACTTC
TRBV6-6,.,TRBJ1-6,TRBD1,CATGVGTGDSPLHF,TGTGCCACCGGGGTCGGGACAGGGGATTCACCCCTCCACTTT
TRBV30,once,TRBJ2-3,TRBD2,CAGLAASTDTQYF,TGTGCCGGCCTAGCGGCTAGCACAGATACGCAGTATTTT
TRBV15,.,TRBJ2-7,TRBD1,CATSNSGQGEYFRRQYF,TGTGCCACCAGCAACTCGGGACAGGGGGAATACTTTCGTCGGCAGTACTTC
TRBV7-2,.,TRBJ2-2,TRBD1,CASSLRDRAPGELFF,TGTGCCAGCAGCTTACGGGACAGGGCTCCCGGGGAGCTGTTTTTT
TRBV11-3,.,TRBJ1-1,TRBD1,CASSLKTGENTEAFF,TGTGCCAGCAGCTTAAAAACAGGGGAGAACACTGAAGCTTTCTTT
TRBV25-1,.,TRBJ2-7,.,CASSELGGEEQYF,TGTGCCAGCAGTGAATTAGGGGGGGAAGAGCAGTACTTC
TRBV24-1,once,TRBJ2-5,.,CATSDPSTEQETQYF,TGTGCCACCAGTGATCCCTCGACAGAGCAAGAGACCCAGTACTTC
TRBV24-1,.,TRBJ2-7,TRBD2,CATSDSRREGAQYF,TGTGCCACCAGTGATTCGCGGAGGGAGGGTGCGCAGTACTTC
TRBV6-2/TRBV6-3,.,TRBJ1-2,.,CASSYFSDRGYTF,TGTGCCAGCAGTTACTTTTCGGACAGAGGCTACACCTTC
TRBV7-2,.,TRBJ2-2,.,CASSWKGGTGELFF,TGTGCCAGCAGCTGGAAAGGTGGGACCGGGGAGCTGTTTTTT
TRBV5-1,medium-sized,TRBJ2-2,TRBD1,CASSSGDRDTGELFF,TGCGCCAGCAGCTCGGGGGACAGGGACACCGGGGAGCTGTTTTTT
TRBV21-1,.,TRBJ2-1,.,CARVSGTGFGSNEQFF,TGTGCCAGGGTTTCCGGGACAGGGTTCGGGTCAAATGAGCAGTTCTTC
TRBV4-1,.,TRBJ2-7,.,CASSSPGGFHEQYF,TGCGCCAGCAGCTCCCCCGGGGGTTTCCACGAGCAGTACTTC
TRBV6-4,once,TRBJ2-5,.,CASSEQADGAQYF,TGTGCCAGCAGTGAACAAGCGGACGGGGCCCAGTACTTC
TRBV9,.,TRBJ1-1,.,CASSTRGQGEAFF,TGTGCCAGCAGCACCCGGGGGCAGGGTGAAGCTTTCTTT
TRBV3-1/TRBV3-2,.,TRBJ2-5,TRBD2,CASSQHGLAGGGETQYF,TGTGCCAGCAGCCAACACGGGCTAGCGGGAGGGGGAGAGACCCAGTACTTC
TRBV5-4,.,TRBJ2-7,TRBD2,CASSYSGGFQYEQYF,TGTGCCAGCAGCTACAGCGGGGGGTTCCAATACGAGCAGTACTTC
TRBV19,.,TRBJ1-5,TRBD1,CASRDRGNSNQPQHF,TGTGCCAGTAGGGACAGGGGAAATAGCAATCAGCCCCAGCATTTT
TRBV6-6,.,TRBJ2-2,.,CASSGTRGTGELFF,TGTGCCAGCAGCGGGACTCGGGGCACCGGGGAGCTGTTTTTT
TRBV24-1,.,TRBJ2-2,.,CATSGASNTGELFF,TGTGCCACCAGTGGTGCATCGAACACCGGGGAGCTGTTTTTT
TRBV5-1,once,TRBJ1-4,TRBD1,CASSTDRGGDEKLFF,TGCGCCAGCAGCACCGACAGGGGAGGAGATGAAAAACTGTTTTTT
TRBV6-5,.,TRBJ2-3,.,CAIYTDTQYF,TGTGCCATCTACACAGATACGCAGTATTTT